This T cell receptor (beta chain) derives from a study of blood T cell repertoires in COVID-19. V shed 4 bases, J shed 4 bases, and the junction held 8 bases outside the gene matches. The CDR3 length is 14 residues. The germline gives CDR1 SGHRS, CDR2 YFSETQ. In the original processing: Quantification of nucleated cells was approximated via reference gene primer amplification. The repertoire was sequenced with immunoSEQ multiplex PCR; TCRdb's copy has only in-frame clones and lacks some. The DNA gave D and trimming, while V, J and clone size come from that table. The sample contains approximately 230,000 clones, roughly 90% of which appear only once.

The chain couples TRBV5-1 to TRBJ2-7, with 7 nucleotides matching TRBD1. Sequencing was carried out using peripheral blood. This receptor was identified in a man younger than 40 who had recovered from COVID-19. The CDR3 protein is CASSPQGDPYEQYF. Written as DNA, the CDR3 is TGCGCCAGCAGCCCCCAGGGGGACCCTTACGAGCAGTACTTC.